This note documents a single T cell receptor (beta chain) sequence. TRB rearrangements were amplified by multiplex PCR with BIOMED2 TRB-A/B primers. TCRdb independently ran MiXCR on the multiplex PCR reads; one entry per CDR3 protein. The sample consists of about 9,400 distinct CDR3 sequences, approximately 31% of them appearing once. The V and J ends lost 0 bases and 5 bases respectively, with 20 bases between them. This CDR3 is 16 amino acids long. Germline-derived CDR1 and CDR2 are SQVTM and ANQGSEA. The data belong to a study of T and B cells in COVID-19 patients. About the study: Blood was sampled from COVID-19 patients who were either actively infected or recovered. Critical illness requiring mechanical ventilation or extracorporeal membrane oxygenation affected 12 of 20 active-infection patients.

Each TRB amplification used roughly 250-550 ng of genomic DNA from blood. The rearrangement joins TRBV29-1 to TRBJ2-7; D assignment may be TRBD1 or TRBD2 (5 bases each). The sample comprised blood. The sequence was collected from a human donor who had recovered from COVID-19. CDR3 in amino acids: CSVEDFSRDGSDEQYF. The CDR3 nucleotides read TGCAGCGTTGAAGACTTTAGCCGGGACGGATCCGACGAGCAGTACTTC.